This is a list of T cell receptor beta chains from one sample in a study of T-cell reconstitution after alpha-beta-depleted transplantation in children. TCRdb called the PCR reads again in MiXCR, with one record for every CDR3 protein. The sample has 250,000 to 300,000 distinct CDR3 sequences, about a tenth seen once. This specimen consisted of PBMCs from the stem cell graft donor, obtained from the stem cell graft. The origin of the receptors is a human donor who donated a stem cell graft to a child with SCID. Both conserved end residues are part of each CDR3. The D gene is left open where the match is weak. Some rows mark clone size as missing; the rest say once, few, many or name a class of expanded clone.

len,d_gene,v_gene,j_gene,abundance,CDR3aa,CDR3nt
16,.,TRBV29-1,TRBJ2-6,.,CSVERGDGSGANVLTF,TGCAGCGTTGAACGGGGTGACGGCTCTGGGGCCAACGTCCTGACTTTC
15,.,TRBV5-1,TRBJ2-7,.,CASSLHQGSTYEQYF,TGCGCCAGCAGCCTCCACCAGGGCTCGACCTACGAGCAGTACTTC
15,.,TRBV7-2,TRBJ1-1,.,CASSRRDTLNTEAFF,TGTGCCAGCAGCCGAAGGGACACTTTGAACACTGAAGCTTTCTTT
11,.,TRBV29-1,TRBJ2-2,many,CSSVFGGELFF,TGCAGCTCGGTATTTGGCGGGGAGCTGTTTTTT
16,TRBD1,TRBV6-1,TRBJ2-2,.,CASSRPGQGNTGELFF,TGTGCCAGCAGTCGCCCGGGACAGGGGAACACCGGGGAGCTGTTTTTT
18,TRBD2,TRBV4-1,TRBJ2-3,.,CASSQVISGPGGADTQYF,TGCGCCAGCAGCCAAGTGATTAGCGGGCCGGGGGGGGCAGATACGCAGTATTTT
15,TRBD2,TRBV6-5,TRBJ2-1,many,CASSPGLAGNNEQFF,TGTGCCAGCAGTCCCGGACTAGCGGGGAACAATGAGCAGTTCTTC
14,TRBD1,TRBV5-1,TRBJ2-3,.,CASHGQGPTDTQYF,TGCGCCAGCCACGGACAGGGCCCCACAGATACGCAGTATTTT
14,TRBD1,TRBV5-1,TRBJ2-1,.,CASSSGQGADEQFF,TGCGCCAGCAGTTCGGGACAGGGGGCCGATGAGCAGTTCTTC
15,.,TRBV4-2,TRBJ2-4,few,CASSQEVLAKNIQYF,TGTGCCAGCAGCCAAGAGGTGTTAGCCAAAAACATTCAGTACTTC
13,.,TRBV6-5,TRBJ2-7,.,CASSYLGRNEQYF,TGTGCCAGCAGTTATCTGGGACGGAACGAGCAGTACTTC
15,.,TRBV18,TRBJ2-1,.,CASSPSRTATMEQFF,TGTGCCAGCTCACCATCCCGGACAGCAACAATGGAGCAGTTCTTC
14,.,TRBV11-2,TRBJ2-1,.,CASSSPGRHNEQFF,TGTGCCAGCAGCTCCCCTGGACGGCACAATGAGCAGTTCTTC
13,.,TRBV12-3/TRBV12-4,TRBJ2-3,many,CASSSPGTDTQYF,TGTGCCAGCAGTTCCCCGGGGACAGATACGCAGTATTTT
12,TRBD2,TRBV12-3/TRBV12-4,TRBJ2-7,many,CASSLVGLGKYF,TGTGCCAGCAGCCTGGTTGGACTAGGAAAATACTTC
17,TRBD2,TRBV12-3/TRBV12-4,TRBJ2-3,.,CASRGTSGGAGTDTQYF,TGTGCCAGCAGGGGGACTAGCGGGGGGGCCGGGACAGATACGCAGTATTTT
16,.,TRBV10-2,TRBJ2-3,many,CASIERVGRVTDTQYF,TGCGCCAGCATCGAAAGAGTGGGGCGGGTCACAGATACGCAGTATTTT
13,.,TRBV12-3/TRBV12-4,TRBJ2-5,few,CASRQASRETQYF,TGTGCCAGCAGACAGGCCAGTCGGGAGACCCAGTACTTC
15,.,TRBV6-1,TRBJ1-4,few,CASSGRQAGPEKLFF,TGTGCCAGCAGTGGAAGACAGGCCGGGCCTGAAAAACTGTTTTTT
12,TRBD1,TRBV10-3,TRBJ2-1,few,CAIAGTGNEQFF,TGTGCCATCGCGGGGACAGGGAATGAGCAGTTCTTC
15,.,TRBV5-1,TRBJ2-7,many,CASSSSPGGAYEQYF,TGCGCCAGCAGCTCATCGCCCGGCGGGGCTTACGAGCAGTACTTC
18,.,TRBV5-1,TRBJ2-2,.,CASSLVPWQGRYTGELFF,TGCGCCAGCAGCTTGGTCCCGTGGCAGGGAAGGTACACCGGGGAGCTGTTTTTT
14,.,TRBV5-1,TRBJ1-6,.,CASSLDSRDSPLHF,TGCGCCAGCAGCTTGGACAGCCGAGATTCACCCCTCCACTTT
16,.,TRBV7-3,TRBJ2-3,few,CASSLSRDSSTDTQYF,TGTGCCAGCAGCCTATCTCGGGACTCCAGCACAGATACGCAGTATTTT
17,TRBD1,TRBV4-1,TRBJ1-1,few,CASSQVFSTGVHTEAFF,TGCGCCAGCAGCCAAGTTTTTTCGACAGGGGTTCACACTGAAGCTTTCTTT
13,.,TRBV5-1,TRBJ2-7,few,CASSLRAGYEQYF,TGCGCCAGCAGCTTGAGGGCCGGTTACGAGCAGTACTTC
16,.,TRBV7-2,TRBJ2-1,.,CASSLGSGFPHNEQFF,TGTGCCAGCAGCTTAGGGTCGGGGTTTCCCCACAATGAGCAGTTCTTC
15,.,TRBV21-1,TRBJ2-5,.,CASSAWDRGVKTQYF,TGTGCCAGCAGCGCTTGGGACAGGGGAGTGAAGACCCAGTACTTC
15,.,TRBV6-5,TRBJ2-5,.,CASSYSSYSVETQYF,TGTGCCAGCAGTTACTCGAGTTACAGCGTGGAGACCCAGTACTTC
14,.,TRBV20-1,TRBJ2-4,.,CSARGWDVKNIQYF,TGCAGTGCTAGAGGATGGGATGTCAAAAACATTCAGTACTTC
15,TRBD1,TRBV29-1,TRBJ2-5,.,CSAFPGQGGKETQYF,TGCAGCGCGTTCCCGGGACAGGGAGGGAAAGAGACCCAGTACTTC